This TCR beta chain was obtained from a study of CD8+CD57+ T cells in acquired aplastic anemia. Study-level information: DNA from sorted CD4+ and CD8+ cells averaged roughly 3.4 ug.

TCR beta VDJ and CDR3 were profiled, and genomic DNA was the template. TCRdb fed the reads into MiXCR, producing one record per CDR3 protein. The data show 150,000 to 200,000 distinct CDR3 sequences, roughly 50% seen once. Patients chosen for sequencing had CD8+CD57+ cells that had expanded, as shown by flow cytometry. Severe acquired aplastic anemia affected all patients. Remarks on this clonotype: Antigen unknown.

Germline loops: CDR1 SNHLY, CDR2 FYNNEI. This CDR3 spans 14 amino acids. V dropped 6 bases and J dropped 5; count of bases not matched to a gene: 8. Findings and caveats of the study: Overlap between patients and controls comprised 25 to 30 CD8+ CDR3 sequences. Significance was not reached for CD8+ Simpson's diversity between patients and controls.

The sample comprised sorted CD4+, CD8+, or CD8+CD57+ T cells (not recorded which) from PBMCs. The V gene is TRBV2, the J gene TRBJ2-7; 9 bases agree with TRBD1. The sequence came from a human donor with aplastic anemia. This CDR3 is CASSSGQGIDEQYF. CDR3 bases: TGTGCCAGCAGCTCGGGACAGGGTATCGACGAGCAGTACTTC.